Shown below are 4 T cell receptor beta chains from a single sample sequenced in a study of neurological immune-mediated disorders. Each CDR3 protein gets one entry after TCRdb re-called the 5' RACE reads with MiXCR. The sample consists of tens of thousands of distinct CDR3 sequences, 5% to 5.5% of them appearing once. Material for sequencing was PBMCs. The source is a woman younger than 45 with multiple sclerosis.

This clonotype was observed a few times. The chain couples TRBV20-1 to TRBJ2-1; D tentatively fits TRBD1 or TRBD2 (5 bases each). Germline CDR1 and CDR2: DFQATT and SNEGSKA (reference sequence). The CDR3 runs to 14 residues. V was pared by 5 bases and J by 5 bases, with 16 bases between. The CDR3 is CSASSRRGHNEQFF. CDR3 DNA sequence: TGCAGTGCTTCTAGCCGTCGGGGCCACAATGAGCAGTTCTTC.

This clonotype was detected ten times or more. The V call is TRBV20-1, the J call TRBJ1-1; no clear D. V was trimmed by 6 bases and J by 1 base, leaving 15 bases between them. Germline V lookup: CDR1 DFQATT, CDR2 SNEGSKA (reference sequence). The CDR3 has 14 amino acids. DNA for the CDR3: TGCAGTGCCAACACAGCGGGCAGGAACACTGAAGCTTTCTTT. Protein product: CSANTAGRNTEAFF.

Ten or more counts support this clonotype. The chain links TRBV24-1 to TRBJ2-1; 9 bases line up with TRBD1. Looked up from germline, CDR1 is KGHDR and CDR2 is SFDVKD. CDR3 length: 18 residues. V lost 2 bases to trimming and J lost 9 bases; unmatched junction nucleotides: 16. CDR3 protein: CATSDSRTGTGSFSEQFF. In nucleotides, the CDR3 is TGTGCCACCAGTGATTCTCGGACCGGGACAGGGAGCTTTAGTGAGCAGTTCTTC.

In its sample, this clonotype was seen a few times. The chain joins TRBV7-8 to TRBJ2-3, with TRBD2 as a possible D gene (6 bases). This CDR3 is built from 18 residues. Germline CDR1 and CDR2: SGHVS and FQNEAQ. V dropped 1 base and J dropped 1 base, with 18 bases sitting between them. CDR3 DNA: TGTGCCAGCAGCTTAGGGGGCGGGGCCTTCCCCGGCACAGATACGCAGTATTTT. Translated, it gives CASSLGGGAFPGTDTQYF.